This passage covers 5 T cell receptor beta chains from one sample sequenced in a study of graft-versus-host responses after intestinal transplantation. Lymphocytes (intraepithelial and lamina propria) were released by processing the graft tissue. The assay was immunoSEQ multiplex PCR, and TCRdb's table has in-frame clones only and misses some. The sample has about 7,400 clones; about 63% are singletons. Sequences were derived from ileum tissue, sampled 55 to 60 days after transplant. The source is a human patient who received an intestinal transplant, so some T cells may come from the graft donor.

This rearrangement joins TRBV7-9 to TRBJ1-2; a weak D match, TRBD1 (6 bases). Between the trimmed V and J ends, which lost 1 base and 4 bases, there was a span of 19 bases. The CDR3 covers 17 residues. In germline, CDR1 is SEHNR, CDR2 FQNEAQ (reference sequence). Here the CDR3 reads CASSLVRGGSRFYGYTF. The CDR3 bases are TGTGCCAGCAGCTTAGTCCGAGGGGGTAGCCGCTTCTATGGCTACACCTTC.

J is TRBJ2-2 and V is TRBV5-1; the D gene is possibly TRBD1 (6 bases). The V end lost 0 bases, the J end lost 1 base, and 10 bases lay between the germline ends. CDR1 and CDR2 from the germline V gene are SGHRS and YFSETQ. This CDR3 is built from 16 residues. The CDR3 coding sequence is TGCGCCAGCAGCTTGGCCGGGACAAGGAACACCGGGGAGCTGTTTTTT. It encodes CASSLAGTRNTGELFF.

This chain uses TRBV5-1 with TRBJ1-3; D is ambiguous. In germline, CDR1 is SGHRS, CDR2 YFSETQ. The V end was cut by 0 bases, the J end by 0 bases, with 7 bases between. The CDR3 contains 15 residues. The CDR3 sequence is CASSLGEDSGNTIYF. CDR3 DNA sequence: TGCGCCAGCAGCTTGGGGGAGGACTCTGGAAACACCATATATTTT.

This clone is judged large. The chain carries TRBV10-3 and TRBJ1-6, with 10 bases lining up with TRBD1. Trimming removed 7 bases from V and 9 bases from J; junction bases left unmatched: 9. Per the germline V gene, CDR1 is ENHRY and CDR2 is SYGVKD. This CDR3 contains 15 residues. Here the CDR3 reads CAITSGGTGVSPLHF. As DNA, the CDR3 is TGTGCCATCACCTCAGGGGGGACAGGGGTTTCACCCCTCCACTTT.

The chain joins TRBV28 to TRBJ2-3, with 11 bases that match TRBD2. Trimming at V came to 5 bases and at J to 2 bases, leaving 6 bases not matched to a gene. Germline V gene lookup returns CDR1 MDHEN and CDR2 SYDVKM. This CDR3 has 16 amino acids. The CDR3, as DNA: TGTGCCAGCAGTCCCCCACTAGCGGGGGCCACAGATACGCAGTATTTT. Translation gives CASSPPLAGATDTQYF. Drawing the rest from reference TRBV28 and TRBJ2-3, the complete variable domain is DVKVTQSSRYLVKRTGEKVFLECVQDMDHENMFWYRQDPGLGLRLIYFSYDVKMKEKGDIPEGYSVSREKKERFSLILESASTNQTSMYLCASSPPLAGATDTQYFGPGTRLTVL.